Listed below are T cell receptor beta chains from one sample, sequenced in a study of T cells generated in artificial thymic organoids. In TCRdb, the 5' RACE reads were re-called with MiXCR into one record per CDR3 protein. Of about 5,600 distinct CDR3 sequences in the sample, approximately 30% were seen once. The sequenced sample consisted of naive CD8+ T cells from blood. These receptors originate from a human donor who gave cord blood stem cells for thymic organoid culture, a cardiac surgery patient who gave postnatal thymus, or a blood donor (not recorded which). Each CDR3 is given without its conserved first and last residue. Fields, in order: V gene, J gene, CDR3 protein.

TRBV30	TRBJ2-1	AWSARTSGNEQF
TRBV29-1	TRBJ2-6	SVEDRELSLSGANVLT
TRBV13	TRBJ1-2	ASSLVGGRDGYT
TRBV24-1	TRBJ2-5	ATSDGVVSGETQY
TRBV2	TRBJ1-5	ASSEGGTGALFNQPQH
TRBV27	TRBJ2-2	ASSPLRAGLNTGELF
TRBV27	TRBJ2-7	ASSLTVGTSSYEQY
TRBV5-1	TRBJ2-5	ASRTETQETQY
TRBV6-5	TRBJ1-4	ASSFQRTGALEKLF
TRBV18	TRBJ1-3	ASNTGSSGNTIY
TRBV30	TRBJ2-7	AWSEGTGVSREQY
TRBV5-1	TRBJ2-7	ASSLVPAYEQY
TRBV27	TRBJ2-1	ASTGWGSHEQF
TRBV5-1	TRBJ2-1	ASSLLTSGGPYNEQF
TRBV27	TRBJ2-1	ASSFKQALISYNEQF
TRBV12-3/TRBV12-4	TRBJ2-3	AIPGGGASDTQY
TRBV7-9	TRBJ2-7	ASSQRDSSYEQY
TRBV28	TRBJ2-7	ASSFVAMGPYEQY
TRBV5-1	TRBJ2-2	ASSYVISNTGELF
TRBV5-1	TRBJ2-4	ASSPDLAKNIQY
TRBV7-9	TRBJ2-7	ASSSGQDSYEQY
TRBV27	TRBJ1-3	ASSSGGGNTIY
TRBV29-1	TRBJ2-5	SVPGGPETQY
TRBV6-2/TRBV6-3	TRBJ1-1	ASWNTEAF
TRBV7-3	TRBJ2-1	ASSFIPAGVGNNEQF
TRBV19	TRBJ1-6	AGWSGYNSSLH
TRBV27	TRBJ1-5	ASSLQAHNQPQH
TRBV20-1	TRBJ1-5	SAQFGVQPQH
TRBV2	TRBJ2-2	ASSFTAMTGYTGELF
TRBV7-2	TRBJ1-2	ASSPNRIQGYT
TRBV27	TRBJ2-2	ASSRPGNPNTGELF
TRBV19	TRBJ2-7	ASSRGTGAYEQY
TRBV10-3	TRBJ2-7	AISESRTGAKEQY
TRBV20-1	TRBJ2-7	SAPDRVYEQY
TRBV9	TRBJ2-7	ASSASGTGGEQY
TRBV27	TRBJ2-7	ASSLQGRFSSYEQY
TRBV6-2/TRBV6-3	TRBJ2-6	ASSSYRALSGANVLT
TRBV7-6	TRBJ1-5	ASSPGNFQPQH
TRBV21-1	TRBJ1-2	ASSKGTGRNGGYT
TRBV27	TRBJ2-2	ASMWTGSTGELF
TRBV7-3	TRBJ2-3	VSSSGGFSTDTQY